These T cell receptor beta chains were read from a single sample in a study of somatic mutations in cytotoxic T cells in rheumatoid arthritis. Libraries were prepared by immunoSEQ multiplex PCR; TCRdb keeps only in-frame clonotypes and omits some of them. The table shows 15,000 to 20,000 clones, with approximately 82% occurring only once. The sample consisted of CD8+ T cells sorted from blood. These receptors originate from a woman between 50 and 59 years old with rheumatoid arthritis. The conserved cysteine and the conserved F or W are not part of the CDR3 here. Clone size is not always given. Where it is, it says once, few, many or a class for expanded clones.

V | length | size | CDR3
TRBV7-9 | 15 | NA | ASSPTGPGGNTGELF
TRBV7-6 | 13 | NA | ASREQTMNTGELF
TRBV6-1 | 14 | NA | ASSGGQGEPYQPQH
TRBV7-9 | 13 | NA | ASSLDPGQHYGYT
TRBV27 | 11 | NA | ASSPGTGYEQY
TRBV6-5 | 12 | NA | ASSTRTSSPEQF
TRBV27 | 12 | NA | ASSLGGGRYEQY
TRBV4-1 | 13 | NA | ASSQVTGKNEKLF
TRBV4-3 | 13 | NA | ASSQRQGFNEKLF
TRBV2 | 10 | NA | ARDRVWNEQF
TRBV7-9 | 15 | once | ASSSLPQDGPSYEQY
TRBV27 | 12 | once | ASSAGLRYEKLF
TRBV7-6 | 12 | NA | ASSFPNKDTEQY
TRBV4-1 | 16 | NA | ASSQETLAGATWEEQF
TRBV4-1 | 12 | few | ASSQGFDNTEAF
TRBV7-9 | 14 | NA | ASSLARQGVNEKLF
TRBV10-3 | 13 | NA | AIREWTGLEYGYT
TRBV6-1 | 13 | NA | ASSERVVSNQPQH
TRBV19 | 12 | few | ASSDRGSTDTQY
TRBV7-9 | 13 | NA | ASSPTRGGEYEQY
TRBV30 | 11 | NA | AWSLSASYEQY
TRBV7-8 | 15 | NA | ASSLKGWRGGYEEQF
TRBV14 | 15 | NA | ASSQDGGDRGQNEQF
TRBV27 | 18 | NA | ASRPRKFMHIPSFNQPQH
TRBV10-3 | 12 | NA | AISDLAGVETQY
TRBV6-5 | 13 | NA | ASRPRAGGYNEQF
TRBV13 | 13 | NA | ASSEGETGGVEQY
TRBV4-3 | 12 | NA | ASSQGPGYNEQF
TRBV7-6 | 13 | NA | ASSSRQGANNEQF
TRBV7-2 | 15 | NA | ASSLEGLAGGFFEQF
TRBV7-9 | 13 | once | ASSFLPGTEETQY
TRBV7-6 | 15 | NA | ASSLEPGGPSYNEQF
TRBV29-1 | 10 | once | SGGTGEMEAF
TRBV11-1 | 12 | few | ASSRTGNNSPLH
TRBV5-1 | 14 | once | ASRRTTSGGRDEQF
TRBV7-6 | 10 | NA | ASSPASNEQF
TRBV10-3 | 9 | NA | AISEIGFQF
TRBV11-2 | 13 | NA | ASSSRGEVNSPLH
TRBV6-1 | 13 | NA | ASSEEGTGSTPLH
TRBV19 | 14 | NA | ASSIRWDRSYNEQF
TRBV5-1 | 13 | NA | ASSLVPLADNEQF
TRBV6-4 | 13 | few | ASSDSGGSTDTQY
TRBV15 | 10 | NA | ATSRTGVEAF
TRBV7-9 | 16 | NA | ASRGPPHRQGIYNEQF
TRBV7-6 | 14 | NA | ASRPKTSGRSYEQY
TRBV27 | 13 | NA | ASSPGHLSNQPQH
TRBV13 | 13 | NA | ASSTERGNTGELF
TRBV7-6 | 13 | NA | ASSLEGNSYNEQF
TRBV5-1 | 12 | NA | ASRIRTATGELF
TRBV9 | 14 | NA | ASSVDGNPLTDTQY
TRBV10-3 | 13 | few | AISESGTSQYEQY